The clone carrying this TCR beta chain was recorded only once. Its matching antigen is unknown. The data were produced by immunoSEQ multiplex PCR, yet TCRdb's version contains in-frame clones alone and is incomplete. The sample includes 75,000 to 95,000 clones, about nine tenths of them seen just once. This sample was taken from a study of T cell responses to AZD1222 COVID-19 vaccine. Study-level results: At baseline, seropositivity was found in only a handful of AZD1222 recipients.

This sequence originates from an adult who received the MenACWY meningococcal vaccine as a control. The sample in question was peripheral blood, obtained 28 days after the second dose of the MenACWY control vaccine.

DNA of the CDR3: TGTGCCAGCAGCGTACAGGGCTACACTGAAGCTTTCTTT. Translating it yields CASSVQGYTEAFF. The chain carries TRBV9 and TRBJ1-1; D perhaps matches TRBD1 (5 bases). CDR3 length equals 13 residues. Germline CDR1 reads SGDLS; CDR2 reads YYNGEE. The V gene lost 1 base and the J gene lost 3 bases, with 7 bases spanning the gap.